This T cell receptor beta chain was recorded in a study of control samples from healthy donors and cancer patients. Produced via immunoSEQ multiplex PCR; TCRdb's table is partial and in-frame only. The sample consists of more than 100,000 clones, under 90% of them appearing once. The sample taken for sequencing was PBMCs. The receptor was derived from a man in his forties or fifties with head and neck cancer.

As DNA, the CDR3 is TGCGCCAGCAGCCAAGAGTCTAGCGGGAGAGGGGAGCAGTACTTC. Its translation: CASSQESSGRGEQYF. V gene TRBV4-1 combines with J gene TRBJ2-7, with TRBD2 matching 10 bases. This CDR3 has 15 residues. Germline CDR1 reads MGHRA; CDR2 reads YSYEKL. The J segment lost 7 bases and the V segment lost 0 bases, leaving 6 bases of the junction unmatched.